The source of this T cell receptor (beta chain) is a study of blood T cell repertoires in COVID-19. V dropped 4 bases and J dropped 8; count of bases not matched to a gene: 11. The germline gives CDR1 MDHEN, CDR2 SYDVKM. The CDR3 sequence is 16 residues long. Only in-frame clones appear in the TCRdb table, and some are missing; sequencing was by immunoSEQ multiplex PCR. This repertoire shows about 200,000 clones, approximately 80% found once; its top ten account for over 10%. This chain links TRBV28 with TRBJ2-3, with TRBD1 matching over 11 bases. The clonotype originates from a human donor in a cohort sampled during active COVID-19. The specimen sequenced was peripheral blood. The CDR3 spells CASSSGTGGFAGTQYF. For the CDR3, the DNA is TGTGCCAGCAGTTCCGGGACAGGGGGGTTCGCAGGTACGCAGTATTTT.